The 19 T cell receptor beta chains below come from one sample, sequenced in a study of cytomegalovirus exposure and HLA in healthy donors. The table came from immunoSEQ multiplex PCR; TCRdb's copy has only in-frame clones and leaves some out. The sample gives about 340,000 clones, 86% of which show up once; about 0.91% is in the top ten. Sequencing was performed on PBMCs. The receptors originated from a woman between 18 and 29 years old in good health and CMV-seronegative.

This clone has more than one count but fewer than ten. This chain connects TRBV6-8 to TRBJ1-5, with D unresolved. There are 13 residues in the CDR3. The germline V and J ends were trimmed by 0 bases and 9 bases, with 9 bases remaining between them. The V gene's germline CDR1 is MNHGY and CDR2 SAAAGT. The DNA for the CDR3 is TGTGCCAGCAGTTACTCGGTTGAGGGGCCCCAGCATTTT. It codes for CASSYSVEGPQHF.

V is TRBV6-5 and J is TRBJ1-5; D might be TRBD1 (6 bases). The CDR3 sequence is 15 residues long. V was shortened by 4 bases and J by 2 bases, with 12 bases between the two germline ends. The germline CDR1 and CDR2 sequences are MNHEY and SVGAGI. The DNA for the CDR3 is TGTGCCAGCAGTTCGCAGGGGATTGGCAATCAGCCCCAGCATTTT. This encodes CASSSQGIGNQPQHF.

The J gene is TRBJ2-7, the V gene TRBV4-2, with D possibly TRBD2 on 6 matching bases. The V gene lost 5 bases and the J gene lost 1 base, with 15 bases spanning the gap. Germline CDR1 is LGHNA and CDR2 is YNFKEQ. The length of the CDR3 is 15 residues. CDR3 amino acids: CASSADGGVSYEQYF. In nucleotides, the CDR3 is TGTGCCAGCAGCGCCGACGGCGGGGTTTCCTACGAGCAGTACTTC.

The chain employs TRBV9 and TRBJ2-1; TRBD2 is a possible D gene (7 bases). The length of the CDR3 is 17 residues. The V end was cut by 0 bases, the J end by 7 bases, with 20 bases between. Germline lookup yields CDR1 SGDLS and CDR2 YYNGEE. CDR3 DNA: TGTGCCAGCAGCGTAGAGGTGAAGCGGGACATTTTGAATGAGCAGTTCTTC. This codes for CASSVEVKRDILNEQFF.

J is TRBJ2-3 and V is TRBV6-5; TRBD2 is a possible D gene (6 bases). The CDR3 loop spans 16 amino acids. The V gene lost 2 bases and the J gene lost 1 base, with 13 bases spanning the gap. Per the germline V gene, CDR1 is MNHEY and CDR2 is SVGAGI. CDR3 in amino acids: CASSYRDWGGTDTQYF. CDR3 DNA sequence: TGTGCCAGCAGTTACCGCGACTGGGGGGGCACAGATACGCAGTATTTT.

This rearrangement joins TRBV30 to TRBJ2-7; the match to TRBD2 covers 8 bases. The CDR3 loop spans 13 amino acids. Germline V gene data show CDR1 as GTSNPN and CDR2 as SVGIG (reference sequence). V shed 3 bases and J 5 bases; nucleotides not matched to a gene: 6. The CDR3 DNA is TGTGCCTGGAGCCCCAGCGGGAGTGACGAGCAGTACTTC. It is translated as CAWSPSGSDEQYF.

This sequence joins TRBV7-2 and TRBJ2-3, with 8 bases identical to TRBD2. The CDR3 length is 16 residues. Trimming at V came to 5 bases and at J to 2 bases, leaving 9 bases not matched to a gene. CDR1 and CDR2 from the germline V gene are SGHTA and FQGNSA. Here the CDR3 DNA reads TGTGCCAGCAGCCCCCGACTAGCGCGATCCACAGATACGCAGTATTTT. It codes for CASSPRLARSTDTQYF.

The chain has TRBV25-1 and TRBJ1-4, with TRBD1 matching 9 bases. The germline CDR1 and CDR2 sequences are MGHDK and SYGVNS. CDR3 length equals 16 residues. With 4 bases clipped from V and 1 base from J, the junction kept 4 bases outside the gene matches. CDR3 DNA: TGTGCCAGCAGTGGTCCGGGACAGGGAACTAATGAAAAACTGTTTTTT. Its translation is CASSGPGQGTNEKLFF.

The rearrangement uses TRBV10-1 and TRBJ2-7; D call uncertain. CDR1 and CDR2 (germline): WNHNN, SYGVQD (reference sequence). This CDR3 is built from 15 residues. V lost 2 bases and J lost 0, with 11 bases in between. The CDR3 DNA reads TGCGCCAGCAGTGAGGTCCAGTACCTCTCCTACGAGCAGTACTTC. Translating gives CASSEVQYLSYEQYF.

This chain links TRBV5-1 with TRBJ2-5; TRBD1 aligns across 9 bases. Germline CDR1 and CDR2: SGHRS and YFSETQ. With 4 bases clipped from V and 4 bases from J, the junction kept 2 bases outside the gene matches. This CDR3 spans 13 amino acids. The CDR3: CASSTQGAETQYF. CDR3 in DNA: TGCGCCAGCAGCACACAGGGGGCAGAGACCCAGTACTTC. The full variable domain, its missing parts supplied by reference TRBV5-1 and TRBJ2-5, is KAGVTQTPRYLIKTRGQQVTLSCSPISGHRSVSWYQQTPGQGLQFLFEYFSETQRNKGNFPGRFSGRQFSNSRSEMNVSTLELGDSALYLCASSTQGAETQYFGPGTRLLVL.

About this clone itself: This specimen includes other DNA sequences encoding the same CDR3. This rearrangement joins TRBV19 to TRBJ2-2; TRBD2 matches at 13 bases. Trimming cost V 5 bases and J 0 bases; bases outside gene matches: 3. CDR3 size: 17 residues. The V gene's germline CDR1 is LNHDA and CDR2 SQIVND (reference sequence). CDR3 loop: CASSAGTSGTNTGELFF. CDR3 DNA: TGTGCCAGTAGTGCAGGGACTAGCGGGACGAACACCGGGGAGCTGTTTTTT.

CDR3 sequence (DNA): TGTGCCAGCAGCTTAGTGGACAGGGGTGGCGAGCAGTACTTC. It is translated as CASSLVDRGGEQYF. The J gene is TRBJ2-7, the V gene TRBV7-8; 9 bases match TRBD1. Germline-derived CDR1 and CDR2 are SGHVS and FQNEAQ. The CDR3 contains 14 residues. After removal of 1 base from V and 6 bases from J, the junction contained 4 bases not matched to a gene. Using reference TRBV7-8 and TRBJ2-7 for the parts outside the CDR3, the full variable domain is GAGVSQSPRYKVAKRGQDVALRCDPISGHVSLFWYQQALGQGPEFLTYFQNEAQLDKSGLPSDRFFAERPEGSVSTLKIQRTQQEDSAVYLCASSLVDRGGEQYFGPGTRLTVT.

CDR3 DNA: TGTGCCAGCAGTTTCGAGACAGCGAACACCGGGGAGCTGTTTTTT. It encodes CASSFETANTGELFF. The genes are TRBV28 and TRBJ2-2, with D possibly being TRBD1 (5 bases). The CDR3 contains 15 residues. Germline V gene sequence: CDR1 MDHEN, CDR2 SYDVKM. V dropped 3 bases and J dropped 0 bases, with 8 bases sitting between them.

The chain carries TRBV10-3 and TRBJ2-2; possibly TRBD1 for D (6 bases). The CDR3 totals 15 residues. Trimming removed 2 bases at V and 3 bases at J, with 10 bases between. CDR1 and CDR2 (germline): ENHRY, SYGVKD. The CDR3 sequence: CAISEPDSYTGELFF. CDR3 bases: TGTGCCATCAGTGAGCCGGACAGTTACACCGGGGAGCTGTTTTTT.

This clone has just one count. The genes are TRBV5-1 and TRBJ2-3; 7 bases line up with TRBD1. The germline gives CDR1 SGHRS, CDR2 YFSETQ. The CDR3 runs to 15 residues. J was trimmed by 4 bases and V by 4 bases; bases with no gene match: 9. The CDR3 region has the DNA TGCGCCAGCAGCGGAACACAGGGGTTGGCAGATACGCAGTATTTT. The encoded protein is CASSGTQGLADTQYF.

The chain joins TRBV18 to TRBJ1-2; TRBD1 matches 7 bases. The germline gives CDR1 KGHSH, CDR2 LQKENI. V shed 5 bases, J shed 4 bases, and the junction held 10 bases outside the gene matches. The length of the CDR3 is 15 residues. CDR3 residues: CASSGQGEDIYGYTF. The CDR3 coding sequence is TGTGCCAGCTCAGGCCAGGGGGAGGATATCTATGGCTACACCTTC.

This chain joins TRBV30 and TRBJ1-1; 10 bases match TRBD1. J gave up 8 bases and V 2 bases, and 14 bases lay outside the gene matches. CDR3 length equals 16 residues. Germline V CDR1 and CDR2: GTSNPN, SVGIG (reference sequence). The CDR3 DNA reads TGTGCCTGGAGTCGGTCCCGACAGGGGGCGATCAAAGAAGCTTTCTTT. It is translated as CAWSRSRQGAIKEAFF. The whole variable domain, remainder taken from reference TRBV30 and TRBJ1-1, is SQTIHQWPATLVQPVGSPLSLECTVEGTSNPNLYWYRQAAGRGLQLLFYSVGIGQISSEVPQNLSASRPQDRQFILSSKKLLLSDSGFYLCAWSRSRQGAIKEAFFGQGTRLTVV.

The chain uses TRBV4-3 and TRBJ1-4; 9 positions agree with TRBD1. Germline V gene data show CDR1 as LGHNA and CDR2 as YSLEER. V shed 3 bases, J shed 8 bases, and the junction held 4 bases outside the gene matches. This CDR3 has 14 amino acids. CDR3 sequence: CASSQGQGGEKLFF. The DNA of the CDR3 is TGCGCCAGCAGCCAGGGACAGGGTGGGGAAAAACTGTTTTTT.

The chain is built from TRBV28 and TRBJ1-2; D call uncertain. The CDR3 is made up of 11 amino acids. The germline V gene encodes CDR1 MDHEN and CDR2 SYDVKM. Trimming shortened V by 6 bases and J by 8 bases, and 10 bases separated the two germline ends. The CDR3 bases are TGTGCCAGCAGGGAGCCGAGGGGCTACACCTTC. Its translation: CASREPRGYTF.